The present entry profiles one T cell receptor beta chain with its context. Per the original methods: For nucleated cells, counts were estimated from reference gene primer amplification. Method: immunoSEQ multiplex PCR; TCRdb's copy keeps in-frame clones and lacks some. The V and J calls and the clone size are those of that table, but D and trimming were determined from the DNA. The sample has 100,000 to 150,000 clones, around 80% seen once. The data were taken from a study of blood T cell repertoires in COVID-19. On the study more broadly: Acute and convalescent COVID-19 specimens originated in the United States, Italy and Spain. Sources were T cells, B-cell-depleted T cells, or PBMCs; the material itself was cDNA or gDNA.

Sequenced input: peripheral blood. The sequence was collected from a woman in her forties or fifties with acute or convalescent COVID-19.

The CDR3 DNA sequence: TGCGCCAGCAGCCAAAACATACTAGGGGGGGGAGAGACCCAGTACTTC. This codes for CASSQNILGGGETQYF. The chain links TRBV4-1 to TRBJ2-5; a possible D gene is TRBD2 (7 bases). The CDR3 contains 16 residues. Trimming shortened V by 2 bases and J by 4 bases, and 17 bases separated the two germline ends. CDR1 is MGHRA, CDR2 YSYEKL, per germline.